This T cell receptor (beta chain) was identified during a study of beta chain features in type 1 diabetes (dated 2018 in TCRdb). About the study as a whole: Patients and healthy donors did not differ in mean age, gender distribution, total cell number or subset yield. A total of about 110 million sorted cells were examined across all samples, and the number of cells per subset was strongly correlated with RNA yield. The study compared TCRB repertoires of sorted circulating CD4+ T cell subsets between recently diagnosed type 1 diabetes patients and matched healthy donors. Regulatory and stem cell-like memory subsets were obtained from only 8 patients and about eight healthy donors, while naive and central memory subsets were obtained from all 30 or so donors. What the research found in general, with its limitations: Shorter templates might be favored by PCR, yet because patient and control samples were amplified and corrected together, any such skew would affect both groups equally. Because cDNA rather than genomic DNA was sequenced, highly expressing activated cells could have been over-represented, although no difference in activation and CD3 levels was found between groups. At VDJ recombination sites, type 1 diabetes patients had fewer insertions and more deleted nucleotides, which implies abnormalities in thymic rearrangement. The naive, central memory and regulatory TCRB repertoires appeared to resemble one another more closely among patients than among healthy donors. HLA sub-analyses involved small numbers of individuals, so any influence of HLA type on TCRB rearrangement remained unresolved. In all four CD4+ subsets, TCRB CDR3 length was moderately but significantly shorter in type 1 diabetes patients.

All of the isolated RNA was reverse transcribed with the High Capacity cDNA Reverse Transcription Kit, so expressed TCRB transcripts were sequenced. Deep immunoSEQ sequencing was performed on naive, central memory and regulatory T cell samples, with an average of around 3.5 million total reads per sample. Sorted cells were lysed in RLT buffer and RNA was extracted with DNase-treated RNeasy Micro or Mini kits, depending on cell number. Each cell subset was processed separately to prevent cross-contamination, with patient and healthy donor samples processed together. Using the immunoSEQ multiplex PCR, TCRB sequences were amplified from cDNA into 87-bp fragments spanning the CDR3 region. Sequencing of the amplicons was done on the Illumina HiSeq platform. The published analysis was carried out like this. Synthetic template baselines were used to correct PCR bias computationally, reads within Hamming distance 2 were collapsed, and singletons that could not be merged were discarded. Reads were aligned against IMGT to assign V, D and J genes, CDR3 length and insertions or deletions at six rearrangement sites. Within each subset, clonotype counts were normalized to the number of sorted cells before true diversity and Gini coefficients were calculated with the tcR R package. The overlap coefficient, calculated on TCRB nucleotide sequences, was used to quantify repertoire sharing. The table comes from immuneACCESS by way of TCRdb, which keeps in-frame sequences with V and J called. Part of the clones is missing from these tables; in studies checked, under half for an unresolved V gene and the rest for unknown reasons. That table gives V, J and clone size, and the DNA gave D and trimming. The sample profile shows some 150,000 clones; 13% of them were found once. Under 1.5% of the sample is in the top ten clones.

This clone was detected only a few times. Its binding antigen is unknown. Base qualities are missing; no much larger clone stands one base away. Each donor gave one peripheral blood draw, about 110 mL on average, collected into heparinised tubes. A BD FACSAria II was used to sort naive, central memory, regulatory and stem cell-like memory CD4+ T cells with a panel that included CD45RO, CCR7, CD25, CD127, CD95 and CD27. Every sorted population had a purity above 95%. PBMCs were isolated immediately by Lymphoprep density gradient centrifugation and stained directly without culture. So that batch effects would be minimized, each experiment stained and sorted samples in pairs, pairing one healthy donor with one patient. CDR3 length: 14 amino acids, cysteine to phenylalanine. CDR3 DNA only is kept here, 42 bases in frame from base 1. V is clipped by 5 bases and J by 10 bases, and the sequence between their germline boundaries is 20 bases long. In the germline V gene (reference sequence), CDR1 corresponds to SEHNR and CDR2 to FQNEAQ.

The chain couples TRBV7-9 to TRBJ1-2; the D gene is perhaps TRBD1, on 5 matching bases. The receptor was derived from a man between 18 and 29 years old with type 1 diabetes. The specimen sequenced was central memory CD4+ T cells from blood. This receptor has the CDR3 CASSVDSHSRHYTF. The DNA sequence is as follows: TGTGCCAGCAGCGTCGACAGCCATTCTCGTCACTACACCTTC.